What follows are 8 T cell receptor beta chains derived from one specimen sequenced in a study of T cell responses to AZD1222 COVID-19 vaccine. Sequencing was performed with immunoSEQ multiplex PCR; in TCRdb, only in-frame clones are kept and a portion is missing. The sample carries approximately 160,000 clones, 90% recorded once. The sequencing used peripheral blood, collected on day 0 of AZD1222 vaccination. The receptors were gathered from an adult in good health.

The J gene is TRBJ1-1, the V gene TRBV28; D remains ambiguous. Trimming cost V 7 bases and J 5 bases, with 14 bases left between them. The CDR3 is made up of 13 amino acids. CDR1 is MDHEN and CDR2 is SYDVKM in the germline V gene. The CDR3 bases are TGTGCCAGCATTTCAAGGGTCGGGACTGAAGCTTTCTTT. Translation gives CASISRVGTEAFF.

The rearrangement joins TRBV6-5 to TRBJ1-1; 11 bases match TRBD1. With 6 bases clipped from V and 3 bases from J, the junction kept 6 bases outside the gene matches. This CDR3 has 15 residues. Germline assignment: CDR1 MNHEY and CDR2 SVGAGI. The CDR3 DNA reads TGTGCCAGCAGGAGGACAGGGGGCGTGGACACTGAAGCTTTCTTT. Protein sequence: CASRRTGGVDTEAFF.

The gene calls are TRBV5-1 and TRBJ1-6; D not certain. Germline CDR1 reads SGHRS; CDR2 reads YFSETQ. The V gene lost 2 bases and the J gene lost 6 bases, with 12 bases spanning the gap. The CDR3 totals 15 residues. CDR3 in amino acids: CASSFDPGPNSPLHF. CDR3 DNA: TGCGCCAGCAGCTTCGACCCTGGACCTAATTCACCCCTCCACTTT. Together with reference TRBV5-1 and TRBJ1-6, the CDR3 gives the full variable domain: KAGVTQTPRYLIKTRGQQVTLSCSPISGHRSVSWYQQTPGQGLQFLFEYFSETQRNKGNFPGRFSGRQFSNSRSEMNVSTLELGDSALYLCASSFDPGPNSPLHFGNGTRLTVT.

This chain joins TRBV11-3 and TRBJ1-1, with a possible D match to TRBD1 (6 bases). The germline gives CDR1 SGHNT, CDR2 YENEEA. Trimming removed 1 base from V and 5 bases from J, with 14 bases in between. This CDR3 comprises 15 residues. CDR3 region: CASSLVRVGGTEAFF. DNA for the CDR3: TGTGCCAGCAGCTTAGTGCGGGTAGGGGGGACTGAAGCTTTCTTT.

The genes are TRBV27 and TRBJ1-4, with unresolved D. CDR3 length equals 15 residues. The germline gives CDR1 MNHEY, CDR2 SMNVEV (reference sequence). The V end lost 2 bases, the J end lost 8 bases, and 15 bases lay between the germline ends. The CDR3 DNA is TGTGCCAGCAGTTTAAATTTGGGAGCTGGGGAAAAACTGTTTTTT. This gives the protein CASSLNLGAGEKLFF.

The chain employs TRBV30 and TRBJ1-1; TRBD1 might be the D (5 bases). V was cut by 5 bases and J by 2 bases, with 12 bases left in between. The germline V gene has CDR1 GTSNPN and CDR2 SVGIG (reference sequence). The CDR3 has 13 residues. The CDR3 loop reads CAWDDRLNTEAFF. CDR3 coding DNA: TGTGCCTGGGATGACAGACTCAACACTGAAGCTTTCTTT.

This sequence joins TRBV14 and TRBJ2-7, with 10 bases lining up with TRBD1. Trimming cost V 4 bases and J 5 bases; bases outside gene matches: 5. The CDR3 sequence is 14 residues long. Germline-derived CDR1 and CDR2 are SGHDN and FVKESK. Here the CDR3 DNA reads TGTGCCAGCAGCCTTGGACAGGGGGTGGACGAGCAGTACTTC. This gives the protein CASSLGQGVDEQYF.

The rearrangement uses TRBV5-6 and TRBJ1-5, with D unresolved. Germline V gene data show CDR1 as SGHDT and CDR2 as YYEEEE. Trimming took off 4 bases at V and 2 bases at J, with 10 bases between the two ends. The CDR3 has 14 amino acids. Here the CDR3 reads CASSMVGGNQPQHF. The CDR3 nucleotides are TGTGCCAGCAGCATGGTCGGGGGCAATCAGCCCCAGCATTTT. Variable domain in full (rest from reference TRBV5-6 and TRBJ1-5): DAGVTQSPTHLIKTRGQQVTLRCSPKSGHDTVSWYQQALGQGPQFIFQYYEEEERQRGNFPDRFSGHQFPNYSSELNVNALLLGDSALYLCASSMVGGNQPQHFGDGTRLSIL.